This T cell receptor beta chain stems from a study of control samples from healthy donors and cancer patients. TCRdb keeps only in-frame clones here, not all; method: immunoSEQ multiplex PCR. The data contain about 160,000 clones, 85% to 90% of them singletons. V lost 4 bases and J lost 8; bases outside the gene matches: 8. The CDR3 spans 13 residues. Germline assignment: CDR1 SGDLS and CDR2 YYNGEE. The specimen sequenced was blood. This clonotype was obtained from a man aged 25 to 40 in good health. This sequence joins TRBV9 and TRBJ1-1; 7 bases line up with TRBD1. CDR3 sequence reads: CASSLRTGDEAFF. For the CDR3, the DNA is TGTGCCAGCAGCCTAAGGACAGGCGACGAAGCTTTCTTT.